One sample yielded the 20 T cell receptor beta chains listed below, sequenced in a study of blood T cells in healthy people across ages. It was with a sample-barcoded 5' primer and a J-beta primer mix that a second PCR of about 6 to 12 cycles was run. Via MiXCR, TCRdb re-called the 5' RACE reads, giving one row per CDR3 protein. The table includes 1.5 million to 2 million distinct CDR3 sequences, about 35% detected once. The specimen sequenced was blood. The receptors shown here come from a woman between 25 and 40 years old in good health.

V and J are TRBV9 and TRBJ1-1; D not certain. Germline assignment: CDR1 SGDLS and CDR2 YYNGEE. V was clipped by 4 bases and J by 2 bases, with 18 bases between them. The length of the CDR3 is 16 residues. CDR3 amino acids: CASSSLGGQENTEAFF. Here the CDR3 DNA reads TGTGCCAGCAGCTCCCTGGGCGGTCAGGAAAACACTGAAGCTTTCTTT.

This clonotype was seen a few times. The chain uses TRBV6-6 and TRBJ2-7, with D perhaps being TRBD1 or TRBD2 (5 bases each). V was pared by 8 bases and J by 0 bases, with 8 bases between. CDR3 size: 12 residues. Germline CDR1 MNHNY, CDR2 SVGAGI (reference sequence). CDR3 loop: CASQGDSYEQYF. The DNA of the CDR3 is TGTGCCAGCCAGGGAGACTCCTACGAGCAGTACTTC.

This clonotype was picked up many times. The chain employs TRBV15 and TRBJ2-1; 10 bases are a match to TRBD1. The germline gives CDR1 LNHNV, CDR2 YYDKDF (reference sequence). Losses at the gene ends were 3 bases for V and 2 bases for J; bases not matched to a gene: 4. This CDR3 comprises 16 residues. The CDR3: CATSRIGTGAYNEQFF. The CDR3 DNA is TGTGCCACCAGCAGGATAGGGACAGGGGCCTACAATGAGCAGTTCTTC.

The chain uses TRBV28 and TRBJ2-3; either TRBD1 or TRBD2 may supply D (5 bases each). The length of the CDR3 is 15 residues. Trimming stripped 3 bases from V and 7 bases from J, with 17 bases between. Per germline, CDR1 MDHEN and CDR2 SYDVKM. CDR3 protein: CASSFLWGKDNTQYF. CDR3 DNA sequence: TGTGCCAGCAGTTTTTTATGGGGGAAGGATAATACGCAGTATTTT.

This chain joins TRBV28 and TRBJ2-5; 7 nucleotides align to TRBD2. V was pared by 3 bases and J by 0 bases, with 4 bases of the junction left unmatched. The germline gives CDR1 MDHEN, CDR2 SYDVKM. The CDR3 spans 15 residues. CDR3 protein: CASSLGGMYQETQYF. The CDR3 DNA reads as TGTGCCAGCAGTTTGGGGGGGATGTACCAAGAGACCCAGTACTTC. The full variable domain, rest sourced from reference TRBV28 and TRBJ2-5, is DVKVTQSSRYLVKRTGEKVFLECVQDMDHENMFWYRQDPGLGLRLIYFSYDVKMKEKGDIPEGYSVSREKKERFSLILESASTNQTSMYLCASSLGGMYQETQYFGPGTRLLVL.

V usage is TRBV15 and J usage is TRBJ2-7, with 7 positions matching TRBD1. J gave up 1 base and V 5 bases, and 5 bases lay outside the gene matches. Germline assignment: CDR1 LNHNV and CDR2 YYDKDF (reference sequence). The CDR3 loop spans 14 amino acids. CDR3: CATSFRQGSYEQYF. CDR3 in DNA: TGTGCCACCAGCTTTCGACAGGGTTCCTACGAGCAGTACTTC.

This clonotype has only a few counts. J is TRBJ1-4 and V is TRBV7-9, with D perhaps matching TRBD1 (5 bases). The CDR3 runs 15 residues. V was clipped by 5 bases and J by 5 bases, with 15 bases between them. Germline values: CDR1 SEHNR, CDR2 FQNEAQ (reference sequence). The CDR3 here is CASSAPGGRNEKLFF. The CDR3 bases are TGTGCCAGCAGCGCCCCGGGGGGGAGGAATGAAAAACTGTTTTTT.

To note about this clonotype: Since a much larger clone is just one base distant, this may be a read error. The chain combines TRBV7-4 with TRBJ2-6, with D perhaps assigned TRBD1 or TRBD2 (5 bases each). The CDR3 has 20 residues. Germline V gene sequence: CDR1 SGHVT, CDR2 SQSDAQ. CDR3 in amino acids: CASSLRLLRRVISGANVPTF. The DNA of the CDR3 is TGTGCCAGCAGCCTACGTCTATTAAGGCGGGTAATCTCTGGGGCCAACGTCCCGACTTTC.

V usage is TRBV12-3 or TRBV12-4 and J usage is TRBJ1-2; D uncertain. The CDR3 loop spans 13 amino acids. V lost 6 bases and J 2 bases, leaving 10 bases between the germline ends. The CDR3 region is CASRTPMNYGYTF. The CDR3 DNA is TGTGCCAGCAGGACTCCGATGAACTATGGCTACACCTTC.

In this sample, this clonotype turned up many times. J is TRBJ1-1 and V is TRBV7-2; TRBD1 matches at 7 bases. V trimming: 2 bases; J trimming: 6 bases; junction bases outside the gene matches: 9. CDR1 is SGHTA and CDR2 is FQGNSA in the germline V gene. The CDR3 runs 15 residues. CDR3: CASSLSPTGRAEAFF. The CDR3 DNA is TGTGCCAGCAGCTTATCACCGACAGGGCGGGCTGAAGCTTTCTTT.

This clonotype is a singleton in its sample. The chain is built from TRBV7-2 and TRBJ2-2, with D perhaps assigned TRBD1 or TRBD2 (7 bases each). The V end was cut by 6 bases, the J end by 6 bases, with 11 bases between. Per germline, CDR1 SGHTA and CDR2 FQGNSA. The CDR3 consists of 13 residues. The CDR3 loop is CASRSGGAGELFF. In DNA form, the CDR3 reads TGTGCCAGCAGATCAGGGGGGGCCGGGGAGCTGTTTTTT.

There are a few counts of this clonotype. The V gene is TRBV20-1, the J gene TRBJ2-4; the match to TRBD1 covers 9 bases. This CDR3 has 13 residues. Unmatched junction bases numbered 7, after V lost 5 bases and J lost 8 bases. In germline, CDR1 is DFQATT, CDR2 SNEGSKA (reference sequence). The CDR3 DNA is TGCAGTGCTCTGGACAGGGGCTGGGACATTCAGTACTTC. This sequence encodes CSALDRGWDIQYF.

The V and J genes are TRBV12-3 or TRBV12-4 and TRBJ2-3; D assignment may be TRBD1 or TRBD2 (6 bases each). Trimming removed 2 bases at V and 5 bases at J, with 14 bases between. The CDR3 has 15 residues. CDR3 residues: CASSLSGGLGDTQYF. The CDR3, as DNA: TGTGCCAGCAGTTTAAGTGGGGGGCTTGGAGATACGCAGTATTTT.

This sequence joins TRBV27 and TRBJ2-3; the D gene is possibly TRBD2 (6 bases). The CDR3 is 16 residues long. The V end lost 5 bases, the J end lost 3 bases, and 18 bases lay between the germline ends. From germline, CDR1 is MNHEY and CDR2 SMNVEV (reference sequence). The CDR3 sequence is CASSPGVTGATDTQYF. CDR3 sequence (DNA): TGTGCCAGCAGTCCGGGGGTTACCGGGGCTACAGATACGCAGTATTTT.

The rearrangement uses TRBV20-1 and TRBJ2-7, with a tentative D call TRBD2 (5 bases). The CDR3 is made up of 13 amino acids. V lost 1 base, J lost 2 bases, and 9 bases lay in between. The V gene's germline CDR1 is DFQATT and CDR2 SNEGSKA (reference sequence). CDR3 amino acids: CSARGTPTYEQYF. The CDR3 DNA reads as TGCAGTGCTAGAGGGACTCCCACCTACGAGCAGTACTTC.

The rearrangement joins TRBV5-1 to TRBJ2-7, with 11 bases aligning to TRBD1. The better agreement between TRBJ2-5 and the DNA end casts doubt on the J call. The CDR3 length is 15 residues. CDR1 and CDR2 (germline): SGHRS, YFSETQ. The CDR3 reads CASSSVGTGGETQYF. The CDR3 nucleotides read TGCGCCAGCAGCTCCGTTGGGACAGGGGGGGAGACCCAGTACTTC.

This chain joins TRBV25-1 and TRBJ2-7; 7 bases map to TRBD2. The CDR3 is made up of 19 amino acids. Trimming at V came to 1 base and at J to 3 bases, leaving 18 bases not matched to a gene. From germline, CDR1 is MGHDK and CDR2 SYGVNS. CDR3 residues: CASSEWLAAERGRDYEQYF. The CDR3 DNA sequence: TGTGCCAGCAGTGAATGGCTAGCGGCTGAGAGGGGAAGGGACTACGAGCAGTACTTC.

The chain recombines TRBV7-6 with TRBJ1-4; tentatively, D is TRBD1 (5 bases). Germline CDR1 SGHVS, CDR2 FNYEAQ. V lost 5 bases to trimming and J lost 7 bases, with 14 bases between them. This CDR3 is 14 amino acids long. The CDR3 region has the DNA TGTGCCAGCAGCCAAAGAGGGGCCAGTGAAAAACTGTTTTTT. This sequence encodes CASSQRGASEKLFF.

This clonotype was seen only a few times. V and J are TRBV20-1 and TRBJ1-6; D gene ambiguous. Germline CDR1 is DFQATT and CDR2 is SNEGSKA (reference sequence). There are 14 residues in the CDR3. The ends were cut back, 5 bases at V and 5 bases at J, with 13 bases in the middle. CDR3 sequence (DNA): TGCAGTGCTCACGGACGGACGGATAATTCACCCCTCCACTTT. Translation gives CSAHGRTDNSPLHF.

This clonotype was found a few times. This sequence joins TRBV27 and TRBJ1-1; D not resolved. V lost 5 bases to trimming and J lost 4 bases, with 14 bases between them. CDR1 MNHEY and CDR2 SMNVEV come from the germline V gene (reference sequence). This CDR3 region has 14 residues. Here the CDR3 reads CASSREWGSTEAFF. CDR3 nucleotides: TGTGCCAGCAGTAGAGAGTGGGGTAGCACTGAAGCTTTCTTT.